The 25 T cell receptor beta chains presented below share a single source sample, sequenced in a study of T-cell memory formation after mild COVID-19. TCRdb reanalysed the 5' RACE reads using MiXCR and keeps one entry per CDR3 protein. The table lists 300,000 to 350,000 distinct CDR3 sequences, around an eighth of them singletons. The sample comprised PBMCs or a T cell subset sorted from them (not recorded which). The source of these receptors is a man aged 18 to 35 who had mild COVID-19 (a few samples of this study predate the infection). Cell type and time point are not known.

This clonotype came up a few times. The chain combines TRBV3-1 with TRBJ1-1, with unresolved D. Germline V gives CDR1 LGHDT, CDR2 YNNKEL (reference sequence). The CDR3 runs 14 residues. The germline V and J ends were trimmed by 5 bases and 4 bases, with 14 bases remaining between them. The CDR3 DNA sequence: TGTGCCAGCAGCGCGACATGGGAGTCCACTGAAGCTTTCTTT. Its protein is CASSATWESTEAFF. The full variable domain, completed using reference TRBV3-1 and TRBJ1-1, is DTAVSQTPKYLVTQMGNDKSIKCEQNLGHDTMYWYKQDSKKFLKIMFSYNNKELIINETVPNRFSPKSPDKAHLNLHINSLELGDSAVYFCASSATWESTEAFFGQGTRLTVV.

The genes are TRBV4-2 and TRBJ2-3, with no clear D. CDR3 length: 16 amino acids. The germline gives CDR1 LGHNA, CDR2 YNFKEQ. The ends were cut back, 4 bases at V and 0 bases at J, with 14 bases in the middle. The CDR3 bases are TGTGCCAGCAGCCGCGCCTCTAGATCTAGCACAGATACGCAGTATTTT. It specifies CASSRASRSSTDTQYF.

The chain carries TRBV7-9 and TRBJ2-7; 9 bases fit TRBD2. Germline loops: CDR1 SEHNR, CDR2 FQNEAQ (reference sequence). CDR3 length: 15 amino acids. V shed 5 bases, J shed 0 bases, and the junction held 5 bases outside the gene matches. The CDR3 region has the DNA TGTGCCAGCAGCCACCCTAGCGGGGTCTCCTACGAGCAGTACTTC. The encoded protein is CASSHPSGVSYEQYF.

This clonotype has just one count. The V gene is TRBV5-1, the J gene TRBJ2-1; 7 bases match TRBD2. Germline CDR1 and CDR2: SGHRS and YFSETQ. The CDR3 is 15 residues long. Losses at the gene ends were 1 base for V and 5 bases for J; bases not matched to a gene: 6. Here the CDR3 DNA reads TGCGCCAGCAGCTTGTTGGTGGGGGGGAACAATGAGCAGTTCTTC. Translating it yields CASSLLVGGNNEQFF. The full variable domain, completed using reference TRBV5-1 and TRBJ2-1, is KAGVTQTPRYLIKTRGQQVTLSCSPISGHRSVSWYQQTPGQGLQFLFEYFSETQRNKGNFPGRFSGRQFSNSRSEMNVSTLELGDSALYLCASSLLVGGNNEQFFGPGTRLTVL.

This clonotype was detected once. The chain uses TRBV7-7 and TRBJ2-5; TRBD1 agrees at 7 bases. V trimming: 6 bases; J trimming: 2 bases; junction bases outside the gene matches: 6. This CDR3 comprises 14 residues. Germline V gene sequence: CDR1 SSHAT, CDR2 FNYEAQ (reference sequence). This CDR3 is CASRLTGEQETQYF. CDR3 in DNA: TGTGCCAGCAGGCTAACAGGGGAGCAAGAGACCCAGTACTTC.

A few counts support this clonotype. The chain joins TRBV18 to TRBJ2-1; D possibly matches TRBD1 or TRBD2 (5 bases each). This CDR3 comprises 13 residues. V lost 2 bases to trimming and J lost 8 bases, with 10 bases between them. Looked up from germline, CDR1 is KGHSH and CDR2 is LQKENI. CDR3 nucleotide sequence: TGTGCCAGCTCACCAAGAGGGACGGATGAGCAGTTCTTC. This encodes CASSPRGTDEQFF.

V is TRBV4-2 and J is TRBJ2-7, with D hard to call. V gave up 0 bases and J gave up 4 bases, with 16 bases separating them. The germline gives CDR1 LGHNA, CDR2 YNFKEQ. The CDR3 is 16 residues long. The CDR3 DNA reads TGTGCCAGCAGCCAAGAGAGGTCAGCCGCCTGGTACGAGCAGTACTTC. Translation gives CASSQERSAAWYEQYF.

This clonotype was counted only a few times. This chain joins TRBV14 and TRBJ1-6; D gene uncertain. CDR3 length equals 13 residues. The germline V gene has CDR1 SGHDN and CDR2 FVKESK. Trimming left V 4 bases short and J 3 bases short, with 4 bases between. As DNA, the CDR3 is TGTGCCAGCAGCCCTCACTATAATTCACCCCTCCACTTT. Protein sequence: CASSPHYNSPLHF.

V usage is TRBV7-3 and J usage is TRBJ2-5; D not certain. Looked up from germline, CDR1 is SGHTA and CDR2 is FQGTGA. Trimming took off 7 bases at V and 5 bases at J, with 11 bases between the two ends. CDR3 length: 12 amino acids. For the CDR3, the DNA is TGTGCCAGCAATCTAGGAGTGGAGACCCAGTACTTC. It codes for CASNLGVETQYF.

At least ten counts were recorded for this clonotype. This chain connects TRBV12-3 or TRBV12-4 to TRBJ2-3; TRBD2 matches at 9 bases. CDR3 length: 15 amino acids. V dropped 3 bases and J dropped 1; count of bases not matched to a gene: 2. CDR3: CASSLVAGGTDTQYF. DNA for the CDR3: TGTGCCAGCAGTTTGGTAGCGGGGGGCACAGATACGCAGTATTTT.

The chain uses TRBV10-2 and TRBJ2-5; D possibly corresponds to TRBD1 (5 bases). Per the germline V gene, CDR1 is WSHSY and CDR2 is SAAADI. The V and J ends lost 9 bases and 3 bases respectively, with 14 bases between them. The CDR3 covers 13 residues. CDR3 sequence: CARAQGLEETQYF. Written as DNA, the CDR3 is TGCGCCAGGGCCCAGGGTTTAGAAGAGACCCAGTACTTC.

The rearrangement links TRBV28 to TRBJ1-5; D not certain. Germline V gene data show CDR1 as MDHEN and CDR2 as SYDVKM. Trimming took off 10 bases at V and 7 bases at J, with 11 bases between the two ends. The CDR3 sequence is 11 residues long. The CDR3 nucleotides read TGTGCCACCTCTATGATCCAGCCCCAGCATTTT. It is translated as CATSMIQPQHF.

In this sample, this clonotype turned up a few times. CDR3 DNA: TGTGCCAGCAGCTGGGGCATCTACGAGCAGTACTTC. It yields the protein CASSWGIYEQYF. This chain joins TRBV7-9 and TRBJ2-7, with TRBD1 as a possible D gene (5 bases). V was cut by 4 bases and J by 3 bases, with 7 bases left in between. The CDR3 runs 12 residues. Germline V gene sequence: CDR1 SEHNR, CDR2 FQNEAQ (reference sequence). Looking up the rest from reference TRBV7-9 and TRBJ2-7 gives the full variable domain: DTGVSQNPRHKITKRGQNVTFRCDPISEHNRLYWYRQTLGQGPEFLTYFQNEAQLEKSRLLSDRFSAERPKGSFSTLEIQRTEQGDSAMYLCASSWGIYEQYFGPGTRLTVT.

The rearrangement uses TRBV7-6 and TRBJ2-5, with D perhaps matching TRBD2 (7 bases). Germline-derived CDR1 and CDR2 are SGHVS and FNYEAQ. The length of the CDR3 is 14 residues. V lost 3 bases and J lost 1, with 9 bases in between. The CDR3 bases are TGTGCCAGCAGCTTCGCGGGGGCCCAAGAGACCCAGTACTTC. Its protein product is CASSFAGAQETQYF.

V is TRBV7-2 and J is TRBJ2-1; unclear D gene. Germline CDR1 SGHTA, CDR2 FQGNSA. The CDR3 runs to 17 residues. V dropped 4 bases and J dropped 5 bases, with 21 bases sitting between them. The DNA of the CDR3 is TGTGCCAGCAGCTCCCAGAGGAGCCTACTTACCAACAATGAGCAGTTCTTC. Protein sequence: CASSSQRSLLTNNEQFF.

In this sample, this clonotype turned up a few times. The chain has TRBV4-3 and TRBJ1-1, with unresolved D. CDR1 is LGHNA, CDR2 YSLEER, per germline. The V end was cut by 2 bases, the J end by 5 bases, with 9 bases between. The CDR3 is 13 residues long. The CDR3 spells CASSQSDGTEAFF. CDR3 DNA sequence: TGCGCCAGCAGCCAATCAGACGGGACTGAAGCTTTCTTT.

There are a few counts of this clonotype. The V call is TRBV11-2, the J call TRBJ1-2, with no clear D. Germline values: CDR1 SGHAT, CDR2 FQNNGV. With 1 base removed from V and 8 bases from J, the gap between germline ends came to 17 bases. CDR3 length: 15 amino acids. The CDR3 region is CASSLALLKSSGYTF. The DNA of the CDR3 is TGTGCCAGCAGCTTAGCCCTACTCAAATCGTCAGGCTACACCTTC.

This clonotype was counted a single time. The CDR3 bases are TGTGCCAGCAGCAAAAGGGAAAGGGGGCGCGGTGAAAAACTGTTTTTT. It yields the protein CASSKRERGRGEKLFF. The chain links TRBV21-1 to TRBJ1-4; TRBD1 is the table's D call, not checked against the DNA. TRBV21-1 corresponds to a pseudogene. This CDR3 is built from 16 residues.

This chain connects TRBV7-2 to TRBJ2-2; TRBD2 matches 12 bases. This CDR3 contains 19 residues. The trim removed 1 base at V and 9 bases at J, leaving 15 bases unmatched. Germline CDR1 is SGHTA and CDR2 is FQGNSA. CDR3 DNA sequence: TGTGCCAGCAGCTTAGTAGTATGGGGACTAGCGGGCTCGAATCGGGAGCTGTTTTTT. Protein: CASSLVVWGLAGSNRELFF.

In its sample, this clonotype was seen a few times. This chain's CDR3 is CASSQGGAGGHTDTQYF. CDR3 sequence (DNA): TGCGCCAGCAGCCAGGGGGGAGCGGGGGGCCACACAGATACGCAGTATTTT. The chain has TRBV4-3 and TRBJ2-3; 9 bases align to TRBD2. Germline loops: CDR1 LGHNA, CDR2 YSLEER. Trimming at V came to 3 bases and at J to 2 bases, leaving 9 bases not matched to a gene. CDR3 size: 17 residues.

This clonotype appeared many times. The V gene is TRBV5-6, the J gene TRBJ1-6; the D gene is possibly TRBD1 (5 bases). This CDR3 spans 15 amino acids. V lost 2 bases and J lost 7, with 13 bases in between. Germline V CDR1 and CDR2: SGHDT, YYEEEE. CDR3 protein: CASSFAPGGNSPLHF. In nucleotides, the CDR3 is TGTGCCAGCAGCTTTGCTCCGGGGGGGAATTCACCCCTCCACTTT.

This clonotype was seen a few times. V usage is TRBV12-3 or TRBV12-4 and J usage is TRBJ2-7; 10 nucleotides agree with TRBD1. This CDR3 comprises 15 residues. The junction had 8 bases not matched to a gene; V was cut back by 6 bases and J by 3 bases. CDR3 protein: CASRRQGAGGYEQYF. The CDR3 DNA is TGTGCCAGCAGGAGACAGGGGGCAGGTGGCTACGAGCAGTACTTC.

The J gene is TRBJ1-2, the V gene TRBV9, with 7 bases that match TRBD1. V was pared by 0 bases and J by 1 base, with 3 bases of the junction left unmatched. The CDR3 consists of 15 residues. The V gene's germline CDR1 is SGDLS and CDR2 YYNGEE. For the CDR3, the DNA is TGTGCCAGCAGCGTAGGCCCAGGGGGTAACTATGGCTACACCTTC. Translating gives CASSVGPGGNYGYTF.

This clonotype was recorded many times. V gene TRBV6-2 or TRBV6-3 combines with J gene TRBJ1-1; unclear D gene. The CDR3 spans 14 residues. V dropped 7 bases and J dropped 1 base, with 13 bases sitting between them. CDR1 and CDR2 from the germline V gene are MNHEY and SVGEGT. The CDR3 nucleotides are TGTGCCAGCAAGCGAGTGGCGGCGAACACTGAAGCTTTCTTT. Translating it yields CASKRVAANTEAFF.

The chain uses TRBV12-3 or TRBV12-4 and TRBJ1-5; D unresolved. The V end was cut by 0 bases, the J end by 8 bases, with 11 bases between. The CDR3 is 14 amino acids. This CDR3 reads CASSLAPPREPQHF. The CDR3 DNA reads TGTGCCAGCAGTTTAGCTCCCCCTCGGGAGCCCCAGCATTTT.